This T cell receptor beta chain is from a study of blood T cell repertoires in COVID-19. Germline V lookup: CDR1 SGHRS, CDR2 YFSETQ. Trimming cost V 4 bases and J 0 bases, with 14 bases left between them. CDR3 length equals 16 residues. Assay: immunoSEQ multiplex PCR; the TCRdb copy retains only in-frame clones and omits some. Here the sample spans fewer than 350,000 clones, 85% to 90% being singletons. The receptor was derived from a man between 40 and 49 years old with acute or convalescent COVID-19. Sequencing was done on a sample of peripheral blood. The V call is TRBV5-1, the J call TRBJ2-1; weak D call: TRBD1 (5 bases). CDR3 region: CASSPTVKSSYNEQFF. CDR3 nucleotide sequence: TGCGCCAGCAGCCCGACAGTCAAGAGCTCCTACAATGAGCAGTTCTTC. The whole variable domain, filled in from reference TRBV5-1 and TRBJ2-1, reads KAGVTQTPRYLIKTRGQQVTLSCSPISGHRSVSWYQQTPGQGLQFLFEYFSETQRNKGNFPGRFSGRQFSNSRSEMNVSTLELGDSALYLCASSPTVKSSYNEQFFGPGTRLTVL.